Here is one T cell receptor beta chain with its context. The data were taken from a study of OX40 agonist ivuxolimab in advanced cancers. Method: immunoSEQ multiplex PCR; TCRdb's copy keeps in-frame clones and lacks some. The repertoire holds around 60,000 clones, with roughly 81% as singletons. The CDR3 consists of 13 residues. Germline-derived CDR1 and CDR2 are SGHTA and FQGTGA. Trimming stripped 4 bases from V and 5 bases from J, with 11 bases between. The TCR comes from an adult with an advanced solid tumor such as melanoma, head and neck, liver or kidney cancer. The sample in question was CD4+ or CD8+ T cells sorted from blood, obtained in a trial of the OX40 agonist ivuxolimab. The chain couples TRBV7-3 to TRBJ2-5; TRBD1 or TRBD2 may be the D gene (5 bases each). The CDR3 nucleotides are TGTGCCAGCAGCTCCCTCGGGGCCGAGACCCAGTACTTC. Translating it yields CASSSLGAETQYF. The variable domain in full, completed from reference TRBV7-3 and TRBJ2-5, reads GAGVSQTPSNKVTEKGKYVELRCDPISGHTALYWYRQSLGQGPEFLIYFQGTGAADDSGLPNDRFFAVRPEGSVSTLKIQRTERGDSAVYLCASSSLGAETQYFGPGTRLLVL.